The rows below give T cell receptor beta chains drawn from one sample of a study of T cells in tumors after PD-1 blockade. Only in-frame clones appear in the TCRdb table, and some are missing; sequencing was by immunoSEQ multiplex PCR. The table has about 47,000 clones, more than 70% seen once; the top ten hold approximately 16%. Specimen: PBMCs, collected before anti-PD-1 treatment. Receptor source: a human donor with basal cell carcinoma. The CDR3 runs from the conserved cysteine through the conserved F or W. A D gene is named only where the DNA matches it firmly. The size entry is marked missing in some rows and otherwise reads once, few, many or a size class.

DNA: TGTGCCAGCAGTTTAAATAGCGGGGAGACCCAGTACTTC
CDR3: CASSLNSGETQYF
J: TRBJ2-5
V: TRBV28
D: TRBD2
size: .

DNA: TGTGCCAGCAGTTACCTCCCGCGAAACGAGCAGTACTTC
CDR3: CASSYLPRNEQYF
J: TRBJ2-7
V: TRBV6-5
D: .
size: .

DNA: TGTGCTAGTGGTTTGTGGCAGGGGGATGGCTACACCTTC
CDR3: CASGLWQGDGYTF
J: TRBJ1-2
V: TRBV12-5
D: TRBD1
size: .

DNA: TGTGCCAGCACTACGGGACAGGGGGGCCATGGCTACACCTTC
CDR3: CASTTGQGGHGYTF
J: TRBJ1-2
V: TRBV7-9
D: TRBD1
size: .

DNA: TGCGCCAGCAGCTTATCTGAAGGGAGCGAGGAGACCCAGTACTTC
CDR3: CASSLSEGSEETQYF
J: TRBJ2-5
V: TRBV5-1
D: .
size: few

DNA: TGTGCCAGCAGTGATGAGTGGCGCTACGAGCAGTACTTC
CDR3: CASSDEWRYEQYF
J: TRBJ2-7
V: TRBV2
D: .
size: .

DNA: TGCAGCGTTGGCAGGGGCGGATGGGATCAGCCCCAGCATTTT
CDR3: CSVGRGGWDQPQHF
J: TRBJ1-5
V: TRBV29-1
D: .
size: few

DNA: TGTGCCAGCAGCATAGACAGAAGCAATCAGCCCCAGCATTTT
CDR3: CASSIDRSNQPQHF
J: TRBJ1-5
V: TRBV5-4
D: .
size: .

DNA: TGTGCCAGCAGCGTAGAGGCAGGGACCACCTACGAGCAGTACTTC
CDR3: CASSVEAGTTYEQYF
J: TRBJ2-7
V: TRBV9
D: .
size: few

DNA: TGTGCCAGCAGTTTGGCAGGGAACTATGGCTACACCTTC
CDR3: CASSLAGNYGYTF
J: TRBJ1-2
V: TRBV28
D: .
size: .

DNA: TGTGCCAGCAGCCCCCGATCGGGACTCTCCAAAGCTAACTATGGCTACACCTTC
CDR3: CASSPRSGLSKANYGYTF
J: TRBJ1-2
V: TRBV9
D: .
size: .

DNA: TGTGCCAGTAGGCCTGGAAGCTCCTATAATTCACCCCTCCACTTT
CDR3: CASRPGSSYNSPLHF
J: TRBJ1-6
V: TRBV19
D: .
size: .

DNA: TGTGCCAGCAGTTTTTTTGGGGCTTCAACAAATCAGCCCCAGCATTTT
CDR3: CASSFFGASTNQPQHF
J: TRBJ1-5
V: TRBV28
D: .
size: few

DNA: TGCGCCAGCAGCCAACCCCTCCAGGGAGGGTCTGGAAACACCATATATTTT
CDR3: CASSQPLQGGSGNTIYF
J: TRBJ1-3
V: TRBV4-1
D: .
size: .

DNA: TGTGCCAGCTCACCACTCGGGACCAGTCCCCCGGACGAGCAGTACTTC
CDR3: CASSPLGTSPPDEQYF
J: TRBJ2-7
V: TRBV18
D: .
size: .

DNA: TGTGCCAGCAGCCAAGAAAACCGTCCGTACTTC
CDR3: CASSQENRPYF
J: TRBJ2-7
V: TRBV14
D: .
size: once

DNA: TGTGCCAGCAGCCTATTCGACGGGAACTATGGCTACACCTTC
CDR3: CASSLFDGNYGYTF
J: TRBJ1-2
V: TRBV3-1/TRBV3-2
D: .
size: .

DNA: TGTGCCAGCTCGTCATCAGGGGGCGCGACGAACACCGGGGAGCTGTTTTTT
CDR3: CASSSSGGATNTGELFF
J: TRBJ2-2
V: TRBV18
D: TRBD1
size: .

DNA: TGTGCCAGCAGCCGTGACAGCTACTCCTATAATTCACCCCTCCACTTT
CDR3: CASSRDSYSYNSPLHF
J: TRBJ1-6
V: TRBV3-1/TRBV3-2
D: .
size: .

DNA: TGTGCCAGCAGTTCGGACGGGACGAGGAGTAACTATGGCTACACCTTC
CDR3: CASSSDGTRSNYGYTF
J: TRBJ1-2
V: TRBV21-1
D: .
size: .

DNA: TGTGCCAGCTCGACTCAGGGGAAGGGTAATCAGCCCCAGCATTTT
CDR3: CASSTQGKGNQPQHF
J: TRBJ1-5
V: TRBV2
D: .
size: .